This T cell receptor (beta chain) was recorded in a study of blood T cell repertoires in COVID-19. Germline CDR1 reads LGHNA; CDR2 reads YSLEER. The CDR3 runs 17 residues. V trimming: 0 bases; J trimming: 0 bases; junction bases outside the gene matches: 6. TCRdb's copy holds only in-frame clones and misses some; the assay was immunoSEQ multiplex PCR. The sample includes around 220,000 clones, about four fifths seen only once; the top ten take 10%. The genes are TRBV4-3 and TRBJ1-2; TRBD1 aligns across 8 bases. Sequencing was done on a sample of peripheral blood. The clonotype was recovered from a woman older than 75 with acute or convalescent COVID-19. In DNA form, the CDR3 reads TGCGCCAGCAGCCAAGACCCAGGACAGGGAGCTAACTATGGCTACACCTTC. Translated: CASSQDPGQGANYGYTF.